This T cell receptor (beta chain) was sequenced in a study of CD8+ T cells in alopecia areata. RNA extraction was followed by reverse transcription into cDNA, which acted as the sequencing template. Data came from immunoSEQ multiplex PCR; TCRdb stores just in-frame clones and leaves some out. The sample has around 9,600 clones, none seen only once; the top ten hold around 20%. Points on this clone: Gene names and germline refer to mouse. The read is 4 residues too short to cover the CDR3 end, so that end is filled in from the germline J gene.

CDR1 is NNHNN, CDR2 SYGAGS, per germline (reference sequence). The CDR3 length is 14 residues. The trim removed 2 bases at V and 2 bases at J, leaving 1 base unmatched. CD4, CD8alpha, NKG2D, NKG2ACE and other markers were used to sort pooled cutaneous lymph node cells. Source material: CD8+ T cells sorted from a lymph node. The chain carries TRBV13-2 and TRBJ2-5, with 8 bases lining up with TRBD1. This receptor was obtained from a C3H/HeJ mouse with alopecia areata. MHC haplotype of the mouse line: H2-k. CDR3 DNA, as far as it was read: TGTGCCAGCGGTGAGGACAGGGTCCAAGAC. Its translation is CASGEDRVQD. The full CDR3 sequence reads CASGEDRVQDTQYF.